These 15 T cell receptor beta chains were all obtained from the same sample, sequenced in a study of glioma-infiltrating T cells after dendritic cell vaccination. Measured with immunoSEQ multiplex PCR; TCRdb has only the in-frame clones, and not every one. The table has more than 85,000 clones, about 85% seen once. Sequencing used blood, obtained before dendritic cell vaccination. The receptors derive from a human donor with glioblastoma.

Concerning this clone itself: Within the sample, other DNA sequences also encode this same CDR3. The CDR3 reads CASSLGAGEAFF. Here the CDR3 DNA reads TGCGCCAGCAGCCTGGGGGCAGGGGAAGCTTTCTTT. The chain carries TRBV5-1 and TRBJ1-1; a weak D match, TRBD1 (6 bases). CDR1 and CDR2 (germline): SGHRS, YFSETQ. The germline V and J ends were trimmed by 4 bases and 8 bases, with 12 bases remaining between them. The CDR3 sequence is 12 residues long.

The V gene is TRBV7-6, the J gene TRBJ1-2; maybe TRBD1 (6 bases). V was trimmed by 3 bases and J by 2 bases, leaving 10 bases between them. This CDR3 has 14 amino acids. In germline, CDR1 is SGHVS, CDR2 FNYEAQ. This CDR3 reads CASSFGTSNYGYTF. The DNA of the CDR3 is TGTGCCAGCAGCTTTGGGACATCCAACTATGGCTACACCTTC.

The chain combines TRBV10-3 with TRBJ1-6; D gene uncertain. Trimming took off 3 bases at V and 0 bases at J, with 6 bases between the two ends. Germline CDR1 and CDR2: ENHRY and SYGVKD. This CDR3 spans 15 amino acids. For the CDR3, the DNA is TGTGCCATCAGTGATTCTAGCTCCTATAATTCACCCCTCCACTTT. Amino acids: CAISDSSSYNSPLHF.

This clone was seen just once. The chain joins TRBV6-5 to TRBJ2-1, with 12 bases fitting TRBD2. Germline V gene sequence: CDR1 MNHEY, CDR2 SVGAGI. The ends lost 5 bases at V and 4 bases at J; junction bases unmatched: 3. CDR3 length equals 15 residues. The CDR3 nucleotides read TGTGCCAGCAGTCCCGGGACTAGCGGGTACAATGAGCAGTTCTTC. Protein: CASSPGTSGYNEQFF.

V usage is TRBV19 and J usage is TRBJ2-7, with TRBD1 as a possible D gene (6 bases). The CDR3 consists of 15 residues. Trimming left V 3 bases short and J 2 bases short, with 14 bases between. Looked up from germline, CDR1 is LNHDA and CDR2 is SQIVND (reference sequence). CDR3: CASSISGTNTYEQYF. As DNA, the CDR3 is TGTGCCAGTAGTATTTCCGGGACAAACACCTACGAGCAGTACTTC.

The V call is TRBV19, the J call TRBJ2-1; 9 bases are shared with TRBD1. J gave up 7 bases and V 6 bases, and 7 bases lay outside the gene matches. Per the germline V gene, CDR1 is LNHDA and CDR2 is SQIVND (reference sequence). This CDR3 is 14 amino acids long. The CDR3 protein is CASSHRGLWNEQFF. The DNA of the CDR3 is TGTGCCAGTAGCCACAGGGGGCTTTGGAATGAGCAGTTCTTC. The whole variable domain, remainder taken from reference TRBV19 and TRBJ2-1, is DGGITQSPKYLFRKEGQNVTLSCEQNLNHDAMYWYRQDPGQGLRLIYYSQIVNDFQKGDIAEGYSVSREKKESFPLTVTSAQKNPTAFYLCASSHRGLWNEQFFGPGTRLTVL.

J is TRBJ1-1 and V is TRBV4-2, with D possibly being TRBD1 (5 bases). There are 14 residues in the CDR3. Germline CDR1 LGHNA, CDR2 YNFKEQ. V dropped 1 base and J dropped 5 bases, with 11 bases sitting between them. The CDR3 protein is CASSQGQGRTEAFF. The DNA for the CDR3 is TGTGCCAGCAGCCAAGGTCAGGGTAGGACTGAAGCTTTCTTT.

The chain uses TRBV29-1 and TRBJ2-1, with D maybe TRBD2 (5 bases). Looked up from germline, CDR1 is SQVTM and CDR2 is ANQGSEA. The ends were cut back, 6 bases at V and 10 bases at J, with 19 bases in the middle. This CDR3 contains 13 residues. For the CDR3, the DNA is TGCAGCGTAGCCCTCGATGGGAGATCCGAGCAGTTCTTC. It specifies CSVALDGRSEQFF.

This clone appeared once. The chain joins TRBV5-1 to TRBJ2-5; 13 positions match TRBD2. Germline V gives CDR1 SGHRS, CDR2 YFSETQ. The V and J ends lost 4 bases and 2 bases, in that order; junction bases with no gene match: 5. This CDR3 region has 16 residues. CDR3 sequence reads: CASSRGGLAGQETQYF. As DNA, the CDR3 is TGCGCCAGCAGCCGGGGGGGACTAGCGGGGCAAGAGACCCAGTACTTC.

The gene calls are TRBV4-2 and TRBJ2-5; no definite D call. This CDR3 has 13 residues. Per the germline V gene, CDR1 is LGHNA and CDR2 is YNFKEQ. V was clipped by 3 bases and J by 0 bases, with 5 bases between them. Written as DNA, the CDR3 is TGTGCCAGCAGCCACGGTAACCAAGAGACCCAGTACTTC. Translation gives CASSHGNQETQYF.

CDR3: CACQGIFYGYTF. CDR3 DNA: TGTGCCTGTCAGGGGATTTTCTATGGCTACACCTTC. The chain links TRBV30 to TRBJ1-2, with TRBD1 as a possible D gene (6 bases). The CDR3 runs 12 residues. Trimming removed 6 bases from V and 4 bases from J, with 12 bases in between. The germline V gene encodes CDR1 GTSNPN and CDR2 SVGIG (reference sequence).

This chain links TRBV19 with TRBJ2-7; TRBD1 matches at 11 bases. The CDR3 consists of 16 residues. V shed 4 bases, J shed 3 bases, and the junction held 8 bases outside the gene matches. Germline V gene lookup returns CDR1 LNHDA and CDR2 SQIVND (reference sequence). CDR3 nucleotides: TGTGCCAGTAGTAGAAAGCCGGGACAGGGGGGCTACGAGCAGTACTTC. Translating gives CASSRKPGQGGYEQYF. Full variable domain (rest looked up from reference TRBV19 and TRBJ2-7): DGGITQSPKYLFRKEGQNVTLSCEQNLNHDAMYWYRQDPGQGLRLIYYSQIVNDFQKGDIAEGYSVSREKKESFPLTVTSAQKNPTAFYLCASSRKPGQGGYEQYFGPGTRLTVT.

For the CDR3, the DNA is TGTGCCAGCAGTGAAGGGCAGGGGGCTTACACCGGGGAGCTGTTTTTT. This codes for CASSEGQGAYTGELFF. The V and J genes are TRBV6-1 and TRBJ2-2; 8 bases line up with TRBD1. The CDR3 is 16 residues long. Germline V gene sequence: CDR1 MNHNS, CDR2 SASEGT. Trimming at V came to 1 base and at J to 3 bases, leaving 4 bases not matched to a gene.

The chain recombines TRBV6-6 with TRBJ2-6; the match to TRBD1 covers 10 bases. The CDR3 totals 16 residues. Germline-derived CDR1 and CDR2 are MNHNY and SVGAGI (reference sequence). V lost 6 bases and J lost 2; bases outside the gene matches: 4. CDR3 sequence (DNA): TGTGCCAGCAGGTCCGGGACAGGGGCTGGGGCCAACGTCCTGACTTTC. Translated, it gives CASRSGTGAGANVLTF.

V and J are TRBV6-5 and TRBJ1-2; no reliable D call. V was trimmed by 5 bases and J by 6 bases, leaving 16 bases between them. CDR1 and CDR2 from the germline V gene are MNHEY and SVGAGI. This CDR3 region has 14 residues. CDR3 region: CASSTYGVSNGYTF. CDR3 DNA sequence: TGTGCCAGCAGTACCTACGGGGTTAGTAATGGCTACACCTTC.